This TCR beta chain was documented in a study of shared clonotypes between healthy human individuals. Across the whole study: In total, the donors were a couple of women and a few men aged 18 to 49.

Each subset's genomic DNA was split evenly across several immunoSEQ plates. Measured with immunoSEQ multiplex PCR; TCRdb has only the in-frame clones, and not every one. The sample shows some 2 million clones, roughly 95% of them seen only once. Naive CD8 isolation took CD45RO-negative cells positively selected for CCR7 and excluded terminally differentiated effector memory CD45RA+ cells. The V segment lost 2 bases and the J segment 4 bases; nucleotides outside the gene matches: 2. CDR1 and CDR2 (germline): MNHEY, SMNVEV (reference sequence). The CDR3 has 14 residues. A note on this clone: Its target is not known. Other nucleotide sequences from this sample produce the same CDR3.

Findings and limits, study-wide: A handful of donors had 4% to 6.5% of their naive CD4 clonotypes in common.

The rearrangement joins TRBV27 to TRBJ2-1; TRBD1 agrees at 7 bases. This TCR came from a man between 18 and 35 years old in good health. Sequencing was carried out using naive CD8+ T cells sorted from blood. The CDR3 sequence is CASSLGDRYNEQFF. The CDR3 DNA sequence: TGTGCCAGCAGTTTAGGGGACAGATACAATGAGCAGTTCTTC.